This T cell receptor (beta chain) was captured by sequencing in a study of radiation and T cells in renal cell carcinoma. Noted time point: blood 4 weeks post-SBRT, at nephrectomy. Noted treatment: 15 Gy SBRT to primary tumor, nephrectomy 4 weeks later. Nephrectomy followed 15 Gy stereotactic body radiation by 4 weeks. Radiation-treated patients gave blood at baseline, week 2 and week 4. The tumor was a clear cell renal cell carcinoma. TCRdb's copy holds only in-frame clones and misses some; the assay was immunoSEQ multiplex PCR. Here the sample spans 120,000 to 150,000 clones, approximately 86% being singletons. V shed 4 bases and J shed 0 bases, with 7 bases lying between them. Germline V gives CDR1 LGHNA, CDR2 YSLEER. CDR3 length equals 13 residues.

The chain links TRBV4-3 to TRBJ2-7; D not resolved. The TCR sequence derives from a woman aged 50 to 60 with renal cell carcinoma. The sequencing used blood, collected from a patient whose treatment included radiotherapy and nephrectomy. The CDR3 DNA is TGCGCCAGCAGCCCGACAAACTCCTACGAGCAGTACTTC. Its translation is CASSPTNSYEQYF.